This entry lists 18 T cell receptor beta chains sequenced from one sample in a study of T cells in Graves' hyperthyroidism and ophthalmopathy. Using RNA transcripts as the source, TCR beta CDR3 regions were amplified. The HTBI primer set was used in a first-round RT-PCR of the TCR CDR3. TCRdb passed the multiplex PCR reads through MiXCR, listing each CDR3 protein once. The sample contains some 800,000 distinct CDR3 sequences, roughly 40% of which appear only once. The sequencing input was blood. The receptors stem from a man between 18 and 35 years old with Graves' hyperthyroidism.

This clonotype was counted only a few times. The rearrangement uses TRBV7-8 and TRBJ2-2, with 12 nucleotides matching TRBD2. The germline gives CDR1 SGHVS, CDR2 FQNEAQ. V was clipped by 5 bases and J by 6 bases; unmatched bases: 7. The CDR3 loop spans 16 amino acids. CDR3 bases: TGTGCCAGCAGCCCCCGACTAGCGGGAGTCCCCGGGGAGCTGTTTTTT. Its translation: CASSPRLAGVPGELFF.

The gene calls are TRBV9 and TRBJ1-1; 7 bases match TRBD1. Trimming at V came to 5 bases and at J to 3 bases, leaving 4 bases not matched to a gene. This CDR3 comprises 13 residues. Germline V CDR1 and CDR2: SGDLS, YYNGEE. The CDR3 DNA sequence: TGTGCCAGCAGTTCGGGACAGTACACTGAAGCTTTCTTT. This encodes CASSSGQYTEAFF.

The sample holds many counts of this clonotype. The chain joins TRBV7-6 to TRBJ1-6; no reliable D call. Germline V gene sequence: CDR1 SGHVS, CDR2 FNYEAQ. This CDR3 is built from 14 residues. Trimming took off 5 bases at V and 7 bases at J, with 12 bases between the two ends. The CDR3 protein is CASSLEVMNSPLHF. CDR3 bases: TGTGCCAGCAGCCTTGAAGTAATGAATTCACCCCTCCACTTT.

The chain links TRBV6-5 to TRBJ1-1, with 7 bases that match TRBD1. This CDR3 is 14 amino acids long. CDR1 and CDR2 (germline): MNHEY, SVGAGI. V was clipped by 6 bases and J by 1 base; unmatched bases: 5. For the CDR3, the DNA is TGTGCCAGCAGGCCCGGACAGGAGAACACTGAAGCTTTCTTT. Encoded protein: CASRPGQENTEAFF.

This clonotype was seen a handful of times. The chain has TRBV6-5 and TRBJ1-2; D perhaps matches TRBD1 (5 bases). Germline V CDR1 and CDR2: MNHEY, SVGAGI. The CDR3 spans 12 residues. CDR3 loop: CGLAGTTGGYTF. The CDR3, as DNA: TGTGGCCTGGCAGGGACTACCGGAGGCTACACCTTC.

This rearrangement joins TRBV25-1 to TRBJ1-5; 10 nucleotides align to TRBD1. From germline, CDR1 is MGHDK and CDR2 SYGVNS. The trim removed 7 bases at V and 7 bases at J, leaving 10 bases unmatched. This CDR3 has 15 residues. The DNA of the CDR3 is TGTGCCAGCATTACGGACAGGGGGGCAAGGCAGCCCCAGCATTTT. Translation: CASITDRGARQPQHF.

The rearrangement links TRBV9 to TRBJ1-4; TRBD1 matches at 7 bases. Germline V lookup: CDR1 SGDLS, CDR2 YYNGEE. Trimming at V came to 4 bases and at J to 8 bases, leaving 8 bases not matched to a gene. The CDR3 has 14 amino acids. For the CDR3, the DNA is TGTGCCAGCAGCACTTACGGGACAGAGGAAAAACTGTTTTTT. It is translated as CASSTYGTEEKLFF.

This clonotype was observed at least ten times. This chain links TRBV2 with TRBJ1-1; 7 bases match TRBD1. J lost 1 base, V lost 6 bases, and 8 bases had no gene match. CDR1 is SNHLY, CDR2 FYNNEI, per germline. The CDR3 extends over 15 amino acids. The DNA of the CDR3 is TGTGCCAGCAGCGAAAGACAGGGCCCGAACACTGAAGCTTTCTTT. As protein: CASSERQGPNTEAFF.

To note about this clonotype: Its ends do not fully match the called genes, so a read error is possible. The chain employs TRBV15 and TRBJ1-5; 8 bases fit TRBD1. CDR1 is LNHNV and CDR2 is YYDKDF in the germline V gene (reference sequence). The CDR3 loop spans 18 amino acids. The CDR3, as DNA: TGTGCCACCAGCAGAGATATCGACAGGGGCCTGGGCAATCAGCTCCAGCATTTT. Translation gives CATSRDIDRGLGNQLQHF.

This clonotype was counted only a few times. The V and J genes are TRBV5-1 and TRBJ2-7; D perhaps matches TRBD2 (6 bases). The CDR3 sequence is 14 residues long. Germline V gene data show CDR1 as SGHRS and CDR2 as YFSETQ. Trimming pared 1 base from V and 3 bases from J, leaving 11 bases between. CDR3 sequence: CASSLSLADYEQYF. In DNA, the CDR3 is TGCGCCAGCAGCTTGTCACTAGCCGACTACGAGCAGTACTTC.

CDR3 DNA sequence: TGTGCCAGCAGCTTACTTAAGTCTTATAACACCATATATTTT. Residues: CASSLLKSYNTIYF. The rearrangement uses TRBV7-9 and TRBJ1-3; D remains unclear. V was trimmed by 2 bases and J by 7 bases, leaving 12 bases between them. The CDR3 has 14 amino acids. CDR1 is SEHNR, CDR2 FQNEAQ, per germline (reference sequence). Based on the CDR3 plus reference TRBV7-9 and TRBJ1-3, the full variable domain is DTGVSQNPRHKITKRGQNVTFRCDPISEHNRLYWYRQTLGQGPEFLTYFQNEAQLEKSRLLSDRFSAERPKGSFSTLEIQRTEQGDSAMYLCASSLLKSYNTIYFGEGSWLTVV.

This rearrangement joins TRBV20-1 to TRBJ2-5; D is perhaps TRBD2 (6 bases). Germline V gives CDR1 DFQATT, CDR2 SNEGSKA (reference sequence). There are 15 residues in the CDR3. Trimming cost V 1 base and J 2 bases, with 14 bases left between them. In DNA form, the CDR3 reads TGCAGTGCTAGAGGGGGAGGCGGGATACAAGAGACCCAGTACTTC. This codes for CSARGGGGIQETQYF.

The V call is TRBV14, the J call TRBJ2-2; D may be TRBD1 (6 bases). Per germline, CDR1 SGHDN and CDR2 FVKESK. There are 15 residues in the CDR3. The V and J ends lost 1 base and 3 bases respectively, with 9 bases between them. CDR3: CASSQVPGDTGELFF. The DNA for the CDR3 is TGTGCCAGCAGCCAAGTGCCAGGGGACACCGGGGAGCTGTTTTTT.

The rearrangement uses TRBV7-9 and TRBJ1-1; D unresolved. The CDR3 totals 15 residues. Germline lookup yields CDR1 SEHNR and CDR2 FQNEAQ (reference sequence). Trimming removed 0 bases from V and 0 bases from J, with 8 bases in between. The CDR3 region is CASSLAVRLNTEAFF. For the CDR3, the DNA is TGTGCCAGCAGCTTAGCGGTACGCCTGAACACTGAAGCTTTCTTT.

This clonotype was detected a few times. The J gene is TRBJ2-7, the V gene TRBV19; D not certain. Germline V gene sequence: CDR1 LNHDA, CDR2 SQIVND (reference sequence). This CDR3 comprises 12 residues. The V end was cut by 5 bases, the J end by 2 bases, with 7 bases between. CDR3 bases: TGTGCCAGTAGTCCCAACCCCTACGAGCAGTACTTC. This gives the protein CASSPNPYEQYF.

The gene calls are TRBV2 and TRBJ1-4, with 9 positions matching TRBD1. The V and J ends lost 6 bases and 6 bases, in that order; junction bases with no gene match: 2. This CDR3 spans 13 amino acids. Germline V gives CDR1 SNHLY, CDR2 FYNNEI. CDR3 loop: CASRDRGDEKLFF. The CDR3 DNA reads as TGTGCCAGCAGGGACAGGGGAGATGAAAAACTGTTTTTT.

The chain carries TRBV12-3 or TRBV12-4 and TRBJ1-1; D is possibly TRBD1 (5 bases). Trimming left V 0 bases short and J 1 base short, with 9 bases between. The CDR3 is 15 amino acids. The CDR3 nucleotides are TGTGCCAGCAGTTTAGCGTGGGGGACGAACACTGAAGCTTTCTTT. Its protein product is CASSLAWGTNTEAFF.

This clonotype has more than one count but fewer than ten. J is TRBJ1-5 and V is TRBV6-6; a weak D match, TRBD1 (6 bases). V lost 2 bases and J lost 5, with 10 bases in between. This CDR3 region has 14 residues. Per germline, CDR1 MNHNY and CDR2 SVGAGI (reference sequence). The CDR3 region has the DNA TGTGCCAGCAGTTACACAGGGACGGATCAGCCCCAGCATTTT. Residues: CASSYTGTDQPQHF.